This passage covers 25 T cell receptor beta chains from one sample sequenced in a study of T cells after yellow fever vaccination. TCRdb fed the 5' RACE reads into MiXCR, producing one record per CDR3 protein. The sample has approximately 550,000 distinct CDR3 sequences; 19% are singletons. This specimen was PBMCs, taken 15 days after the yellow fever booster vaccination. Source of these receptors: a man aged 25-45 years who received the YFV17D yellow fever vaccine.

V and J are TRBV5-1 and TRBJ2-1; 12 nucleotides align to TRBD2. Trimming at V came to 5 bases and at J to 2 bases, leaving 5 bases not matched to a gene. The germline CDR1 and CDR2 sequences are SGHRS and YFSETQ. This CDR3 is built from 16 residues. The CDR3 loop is CASSSTSGSTYNEQFF. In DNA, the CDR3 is TGCGCCAGCAGTTCGACTAGCGGGAGTACCTACAATGAGCAGTTCTTC. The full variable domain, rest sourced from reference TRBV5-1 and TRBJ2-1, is KAGVTQTPRYLIKTRGQQVTLSCSPISGHRSVSWYQQTPGQGLQFLFEYFSETQRNKGNFPGRFSGRQFSNSRSEMNVSTLELGDSALYLCASSSTSGSTYNEQFFGPGTRLTVL.

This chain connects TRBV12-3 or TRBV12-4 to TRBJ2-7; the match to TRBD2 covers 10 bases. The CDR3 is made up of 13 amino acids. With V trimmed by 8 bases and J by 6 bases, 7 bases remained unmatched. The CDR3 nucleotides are TGTGCCAGCGGCTCCGGGACTAGCGTCGAGCAGTACTTC. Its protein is CASGSGTSVEQYF.

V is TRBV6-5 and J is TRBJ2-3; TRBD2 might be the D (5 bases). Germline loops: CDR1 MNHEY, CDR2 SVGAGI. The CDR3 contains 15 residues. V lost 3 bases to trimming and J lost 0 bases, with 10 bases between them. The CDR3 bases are TGTGCCAGCAGTTATAAGCGGTCTAGCACAGATACGCAGTATTTT. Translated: CASSYKRSSTDTQYF.

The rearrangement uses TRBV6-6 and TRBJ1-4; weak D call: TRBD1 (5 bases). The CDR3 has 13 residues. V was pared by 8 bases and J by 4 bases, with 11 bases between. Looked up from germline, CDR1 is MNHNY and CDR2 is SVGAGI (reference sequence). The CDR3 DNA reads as TGTGCCAGCCGGGACCCCCTTAATGAAAAACTGTTTTTT. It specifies CASRDPLNEKLFF.

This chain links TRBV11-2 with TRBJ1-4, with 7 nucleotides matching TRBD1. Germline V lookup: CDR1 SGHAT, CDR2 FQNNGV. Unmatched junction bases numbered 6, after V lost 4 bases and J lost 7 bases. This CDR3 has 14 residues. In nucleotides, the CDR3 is TGTGCCAGCAGCTCCTTCCGGACAGGTGAAAAACTGTTTTTT. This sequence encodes CASSSFRTGEKLFF.

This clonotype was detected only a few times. CDR3 nucleotide sequence: TGTGCCAGCAGTTTATGGCTAGCGGGAGCGGGTACGCAGTATTTT. Its protein is CASSLWLAGAGTQYF. The chain employs TRBV28 and TRBJ2-3; 10 bases agree with TRBD2. Trimming removed 0 bases from V and 8 bases from J; junction bases left unmatched: 5. The CDR3 is made up of 15 amino acids. Germline assignment: CDR1 MDHEN and CDR2 SYDVKM. Drawing the rest from reference TRBV28 and TRBJ2-3, the complete variable domain is DVKVTQSSRYLVKRTGEKVFLECVQDMDHENMFWYRQDPGLGLRLIYFSYDVKMKEKGDIPEGYSVSREKKERFSLILESASTNQTSMYLCASSLWLAGAGTQYFGPGTRLTVL.

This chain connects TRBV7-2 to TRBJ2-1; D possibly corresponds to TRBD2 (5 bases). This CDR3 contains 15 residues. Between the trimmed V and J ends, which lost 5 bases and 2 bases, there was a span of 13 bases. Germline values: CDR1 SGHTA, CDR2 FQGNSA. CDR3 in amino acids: CASSIGASPYNEQFF. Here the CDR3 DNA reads TGTGCCAGCAGCATTGGCGCTAGCCCCTACAATGAGCAGTTCTTC.

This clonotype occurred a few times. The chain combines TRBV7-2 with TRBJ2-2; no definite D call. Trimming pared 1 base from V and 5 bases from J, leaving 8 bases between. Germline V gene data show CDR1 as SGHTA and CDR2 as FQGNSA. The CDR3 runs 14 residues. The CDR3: CASSLVLQTGELFF. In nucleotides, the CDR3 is TGTGCCAGCAGCTTAGTGTTGCAAACCGGGGAGCTGTTTTTT.

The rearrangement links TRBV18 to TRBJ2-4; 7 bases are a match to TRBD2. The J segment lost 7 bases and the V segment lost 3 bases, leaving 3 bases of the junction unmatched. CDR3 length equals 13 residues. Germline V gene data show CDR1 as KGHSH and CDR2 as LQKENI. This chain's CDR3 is CASSPGTTNIQYF. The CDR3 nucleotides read TGTGCCAGCTCACCGGGGACTACCAACATTCAGTACTTC.

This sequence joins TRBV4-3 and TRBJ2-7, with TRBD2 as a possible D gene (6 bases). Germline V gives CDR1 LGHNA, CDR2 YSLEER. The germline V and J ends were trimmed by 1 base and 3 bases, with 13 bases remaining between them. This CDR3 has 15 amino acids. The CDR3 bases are TGCGCCAGCAGCCAAGGGGAGGTAGGGGTCTACGAGCAGTACTTC. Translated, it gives CASSQGEVGVYEQYF.

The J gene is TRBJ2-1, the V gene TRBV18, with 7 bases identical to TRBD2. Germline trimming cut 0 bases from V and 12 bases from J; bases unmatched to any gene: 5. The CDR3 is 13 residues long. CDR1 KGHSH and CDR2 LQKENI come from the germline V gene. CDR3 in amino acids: CASSPPGTTLQFF. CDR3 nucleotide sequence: TGTGCCAGCTCACCACCCGGGACTACTTTGCAGTTCTTC.

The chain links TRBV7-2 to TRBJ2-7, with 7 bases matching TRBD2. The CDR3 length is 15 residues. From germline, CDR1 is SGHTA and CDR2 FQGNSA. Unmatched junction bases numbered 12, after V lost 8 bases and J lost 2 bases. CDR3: CASCPSSGPAYEQYF. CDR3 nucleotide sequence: TGTGCCAGCTGCCCATCTAGCGGTCCCGCCTACGAGCAGTACTTC.

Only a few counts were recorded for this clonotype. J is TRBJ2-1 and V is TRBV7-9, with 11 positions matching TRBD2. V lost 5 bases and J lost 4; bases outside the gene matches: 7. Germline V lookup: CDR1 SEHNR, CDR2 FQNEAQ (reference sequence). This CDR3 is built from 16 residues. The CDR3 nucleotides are TGTGCCAGCAGCCCGCCGGGACTAGCGGTATACAATGAGCAGTTCTTC. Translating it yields CASSPPGLAVYNEQFF.

The CDR3 loop reads CAISEDRIIEAFF. Written as DNA, the CDR3 is TGTGCCATCAGTGAGGACAGAATTATTGAAGCTTTCTTT. The rearrangement uses TRBV10-3 and TRBJ1-1; a possible D gene is TRBD1 (5 bases). CDR1 is ENHRY and CDR2 is SYGVKD in the germline V gene. V shed 2 bases and J shed 7 bases, with 11 bases lying between them. This CDR3 has 13 residues.

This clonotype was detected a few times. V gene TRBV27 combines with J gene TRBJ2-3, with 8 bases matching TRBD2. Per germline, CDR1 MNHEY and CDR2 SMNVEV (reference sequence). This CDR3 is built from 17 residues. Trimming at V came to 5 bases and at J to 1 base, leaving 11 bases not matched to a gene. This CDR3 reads CASSRTSRGAGTDTQYF. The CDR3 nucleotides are TGTGCCAGCAGTCGGACTAGCCGGGGTGCTGGCACAGATACGCAGTATTTT.

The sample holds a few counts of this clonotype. CDR3 amino acids: CAISGGRQLTDSGANVLTF. CDR3 nucleotides: TGTGCCATCTCGGGCGGTCGGCAGCTTACCGACTCTGGGGCCAACGTCCTGACTTTC. J is TRBJ2-6 and V is TRBV10-3; no firm D call. Trimming took off 8 bases at V and 0 bases at J, with 23 bases between the two ends. Germline V gives CDR1 ENHRY, CDR2 SYGVKD. The length of the CDR3 is 19 residues.

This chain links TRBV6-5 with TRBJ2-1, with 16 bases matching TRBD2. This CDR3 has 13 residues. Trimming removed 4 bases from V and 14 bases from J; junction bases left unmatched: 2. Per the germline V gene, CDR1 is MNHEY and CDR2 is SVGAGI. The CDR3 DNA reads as TGTGCCAGCAGTTCGGGACTAGCGGGAGGGGAGTTCTTC. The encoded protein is CASSSGLAGGEFF.

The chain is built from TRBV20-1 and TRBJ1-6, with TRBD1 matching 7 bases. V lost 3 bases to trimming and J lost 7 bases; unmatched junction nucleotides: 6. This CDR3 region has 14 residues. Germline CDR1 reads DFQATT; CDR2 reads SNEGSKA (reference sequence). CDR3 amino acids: CSARPGTANSPLHF. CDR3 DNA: TGCAGTGCTAGGCCCGGGACAGCGAATTCACCCCTCCACTTT.

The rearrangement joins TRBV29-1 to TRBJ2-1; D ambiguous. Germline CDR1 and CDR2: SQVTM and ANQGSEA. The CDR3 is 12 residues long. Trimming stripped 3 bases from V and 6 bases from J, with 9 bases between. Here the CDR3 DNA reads TGCAGCGTTGAGGGCGGAGTCAATGAGCAGTTCTTC. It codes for CSVEGGVNEQFF.

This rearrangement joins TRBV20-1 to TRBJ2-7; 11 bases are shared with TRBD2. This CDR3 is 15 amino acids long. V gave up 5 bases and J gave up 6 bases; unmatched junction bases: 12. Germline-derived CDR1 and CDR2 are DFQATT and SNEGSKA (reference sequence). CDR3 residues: CSAAMLAGGFVEQYF. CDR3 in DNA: TGCAGTGCTGCTATGTTAGCGGGAGGGTTTGTCGAGCAGTACTTC.

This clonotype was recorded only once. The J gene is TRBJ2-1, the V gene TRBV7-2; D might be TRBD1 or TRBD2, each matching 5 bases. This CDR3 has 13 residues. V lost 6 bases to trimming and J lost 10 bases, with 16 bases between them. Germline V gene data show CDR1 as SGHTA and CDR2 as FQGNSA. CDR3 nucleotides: TGTGCCAGCAGTTCAGTCGGGGCGGGCGAGCAGTTCTTC. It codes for CASSSVGAGEQFF. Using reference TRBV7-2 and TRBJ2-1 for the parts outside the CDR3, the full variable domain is GAGVSQSPSNKVTEKGKDVELRCDPISGHTALYWYRQSLGQGLEFLIYFQGNSAPDKSGLPSDRFSAERTGGSVSTLTIQRTQQEDSAVYLCASSSVGAGEQFFGPGTRLTVL.

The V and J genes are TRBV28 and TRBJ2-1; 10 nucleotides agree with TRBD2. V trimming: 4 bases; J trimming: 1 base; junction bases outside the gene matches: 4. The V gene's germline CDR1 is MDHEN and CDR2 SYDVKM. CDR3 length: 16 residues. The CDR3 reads CASSSLAGVSYNEQFF. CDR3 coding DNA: TGTGCCAGCAGTTCCCTAGCGGGAGTATCCTACAATGAGCAGTTCTTC.

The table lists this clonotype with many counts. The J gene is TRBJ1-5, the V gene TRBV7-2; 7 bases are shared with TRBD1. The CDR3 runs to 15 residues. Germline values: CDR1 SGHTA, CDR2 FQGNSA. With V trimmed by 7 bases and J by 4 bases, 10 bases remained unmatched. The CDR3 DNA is TGTGCCAGCACCATCGAAGGGGGCAGGAATCAGCCCCAGCATTTT. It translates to CASTIEGGRNQPQHF. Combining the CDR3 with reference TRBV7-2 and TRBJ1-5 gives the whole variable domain GAGVSQSPSNKVTEKGKDVELRCDPISGHTALYWYRQSLGQGLEFLIYFQGNSAPDKSGLPSDRFSAERTGGSVSTLTIQRTQQEDSAVYLCASTIEGGRNQPQHFGDGTRLSIL.

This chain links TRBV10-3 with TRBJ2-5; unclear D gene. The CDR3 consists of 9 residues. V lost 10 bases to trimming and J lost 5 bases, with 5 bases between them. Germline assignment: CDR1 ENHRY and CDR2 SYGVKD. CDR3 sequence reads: CATEETQYF. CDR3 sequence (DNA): TGTGCCACGGAGGAGACCCAGTACTTC.

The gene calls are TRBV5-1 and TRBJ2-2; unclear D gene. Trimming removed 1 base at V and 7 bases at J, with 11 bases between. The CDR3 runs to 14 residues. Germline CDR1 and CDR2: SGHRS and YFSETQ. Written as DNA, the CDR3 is TGCGCCAGCAGCTTGAGGGCAGATTTCGGGGAGCTGTTTTTT. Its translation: CASSLRADFGELFF.